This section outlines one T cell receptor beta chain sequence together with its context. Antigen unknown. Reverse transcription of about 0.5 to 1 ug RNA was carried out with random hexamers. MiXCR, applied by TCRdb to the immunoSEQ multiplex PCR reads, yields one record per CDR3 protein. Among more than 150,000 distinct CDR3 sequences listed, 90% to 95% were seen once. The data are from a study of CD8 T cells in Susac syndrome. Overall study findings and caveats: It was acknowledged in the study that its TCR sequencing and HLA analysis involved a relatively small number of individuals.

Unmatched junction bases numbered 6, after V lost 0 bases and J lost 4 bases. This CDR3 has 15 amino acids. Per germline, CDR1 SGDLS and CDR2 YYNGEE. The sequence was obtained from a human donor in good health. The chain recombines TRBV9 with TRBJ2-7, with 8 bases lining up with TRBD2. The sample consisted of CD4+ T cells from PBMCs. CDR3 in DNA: TGTGCCAGCAGCGTAGGAAGCGGGAGTAGGTACGAGCAGTACTTC. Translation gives CASSVGSGSRYEQYF.